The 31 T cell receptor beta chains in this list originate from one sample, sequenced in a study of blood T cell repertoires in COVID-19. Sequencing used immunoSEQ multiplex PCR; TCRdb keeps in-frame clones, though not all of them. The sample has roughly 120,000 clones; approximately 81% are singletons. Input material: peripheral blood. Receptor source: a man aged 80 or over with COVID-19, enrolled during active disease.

CDR3 loop: CASLRQGLTYEQYF. The CDR3, as DNA: TGTGCCAGCCTCCGACAGGGGTTAACCTACGAGCAGTACTTC. The chain couples TRBV2 to TRBJ2-7, with 8 bases that match TRBD1. Losses at the gene ends were 8 bases for V and 2 bases for J; bases not matched to a gene: 8. Germline CDR1 is SNHLY and CDR2 is FYNNEI. This CDR3 comprises 14 residues.

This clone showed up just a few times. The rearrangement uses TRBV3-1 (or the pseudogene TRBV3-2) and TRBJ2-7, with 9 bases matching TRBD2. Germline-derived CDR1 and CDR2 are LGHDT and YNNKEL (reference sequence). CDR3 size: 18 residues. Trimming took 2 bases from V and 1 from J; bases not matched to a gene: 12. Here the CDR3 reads CASSQSYRRLAGSYEQYF. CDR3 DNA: TGTGCCAGCAGCCAAAGCTATCGGCGGCTAGCGGGGTCCTACGAGCAGTACTTC.

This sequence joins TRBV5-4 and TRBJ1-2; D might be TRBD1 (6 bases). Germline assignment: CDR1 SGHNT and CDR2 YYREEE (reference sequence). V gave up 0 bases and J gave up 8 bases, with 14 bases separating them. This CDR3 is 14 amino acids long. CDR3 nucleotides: TGTGCCAGCAGCTTGGGAACAGGGTTTTCGGGCTACACCTTC. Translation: CASSLGTGFSGYTF.

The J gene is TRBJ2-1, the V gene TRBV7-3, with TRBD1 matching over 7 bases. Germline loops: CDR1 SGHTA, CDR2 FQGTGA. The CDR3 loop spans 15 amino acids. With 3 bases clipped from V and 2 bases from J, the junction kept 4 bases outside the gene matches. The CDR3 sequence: CASSFSQGTYNEQFF. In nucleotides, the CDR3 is TGTGCCAGCAGCTTTTCACAGGGGACCTACAATGAGCAGTTCTTC.

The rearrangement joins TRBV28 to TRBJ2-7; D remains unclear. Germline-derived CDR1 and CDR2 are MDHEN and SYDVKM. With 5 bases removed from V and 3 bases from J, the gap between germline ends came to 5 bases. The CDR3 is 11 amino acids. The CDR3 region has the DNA TGTGCCAGCAGTCGTTACTACGAGCAGTACTTC. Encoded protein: CASSRYYEQYF.

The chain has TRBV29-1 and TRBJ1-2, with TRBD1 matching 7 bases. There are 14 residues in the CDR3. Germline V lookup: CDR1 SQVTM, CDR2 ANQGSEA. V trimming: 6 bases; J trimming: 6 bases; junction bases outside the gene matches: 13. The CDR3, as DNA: TGCAGCGTCACTAACAGGGGCTCCTGGGATGGCTACACCTTC. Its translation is CSVTNRGSWDGYTF.

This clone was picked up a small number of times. DNA of the CDR3: TGTGCCAGCAGCTGGGGACAGGCAGGCTCCTACGAGCAGTACTTC. Protein sequence: CASSWGQAGSYEQYF. This rearrangement joins TRBV28 to TRBJ2-7; TRBD1 agrees at 8 bases. The V gene's germline CDR1 is MDHEN and CDR2 SYDVKM. CDR3 length: 15 residues. Trimming took 6 bases from V and 0 from J; bases not matched to a gene: 7. The entire variable domain, with the rest obtained from reference TRBV28 and TRBJ2-7, is as follows: DVKVTQSSRYLVKRTGEKVFLECVQDMDHENMFWYRQDPGLGLRLIYFSYDVKMKEKGDIPEGYSVSREKKERFSLILESASTNQTSMYLCASSWGQAGSYEQYFGPGTRLTVT.

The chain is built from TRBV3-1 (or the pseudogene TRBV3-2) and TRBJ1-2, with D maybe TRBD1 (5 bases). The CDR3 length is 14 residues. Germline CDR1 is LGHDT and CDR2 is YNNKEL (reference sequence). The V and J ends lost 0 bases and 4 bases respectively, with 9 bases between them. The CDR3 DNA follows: TGTGCCAGCAGCCAAGAAGGGGTGGCCTATGGCTACACCTTC. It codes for CASSQEGVAYGYTF.

The CDR3 DNA sequence: TGTGCCAGCAGTTACTCACAGGGGGGGACCGGGGAGCTGTTTTTT. Translated, it gives CASSYSQGGTGELFF. The gene calls are TRBV6-5 and TRBJ2-2; D may be TRBD1 (8 bases). This CDR3 has 15 residues. The germline V and J ends were trimmed by 0 bases and 5 bases, with 10 bases remaining between them. Germline V gene sequence: CDR1 MNHEY, CDR2 SVGAGI.

The CDR3 is CASSSGQGTEAFF. The CDR3, as DNA: TGTGCCAGCAGTTCGGGACAGGGGACTGAAGCTTTCTTT. The chain has TRBV28 and TRBJ1-1; 10 bases are a match to TRBD1. The trim removed 4 bases at V and 5 bases at J, leaving 1 base unmatched. Germline CDR1 and CDR2: MDHEN and SYDVKM. This CDR3 comprises 13 residues.

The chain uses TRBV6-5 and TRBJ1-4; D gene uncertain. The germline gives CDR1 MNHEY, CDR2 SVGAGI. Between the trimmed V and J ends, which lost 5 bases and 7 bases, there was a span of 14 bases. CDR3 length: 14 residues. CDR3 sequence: CASSPAGEGEKLFF. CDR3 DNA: TGTGCCAGCAGTCCTGCTGGGGAGGGTGAAAAACTGTTTTTT.

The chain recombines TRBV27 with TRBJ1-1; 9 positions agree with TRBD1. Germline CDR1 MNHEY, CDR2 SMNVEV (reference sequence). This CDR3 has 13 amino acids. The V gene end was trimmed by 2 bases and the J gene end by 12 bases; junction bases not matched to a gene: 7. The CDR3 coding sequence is TGTGCCAGCAGTTTACGGGGGACAGGGCGGACTTTCTTT. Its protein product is CASSLRGTGRTFF.

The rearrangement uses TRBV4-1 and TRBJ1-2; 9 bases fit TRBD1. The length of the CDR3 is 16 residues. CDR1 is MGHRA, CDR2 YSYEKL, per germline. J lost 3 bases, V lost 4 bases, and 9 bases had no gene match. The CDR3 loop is CASSPPGTGFDYGYTF. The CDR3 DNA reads TGCGCCAGCAGCCCCCCTGGGACAGGGTTTGACTATGGCTACACCTTC.

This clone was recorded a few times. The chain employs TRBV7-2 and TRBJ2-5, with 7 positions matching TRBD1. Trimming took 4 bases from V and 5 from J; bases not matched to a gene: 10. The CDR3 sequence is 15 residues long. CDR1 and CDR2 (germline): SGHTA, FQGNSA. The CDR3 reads CASSSRTGLGETQYF. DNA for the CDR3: TGTGCCAGCAGCTCACGGACAGGACTGGGGGAGACCCAGTACTTC.

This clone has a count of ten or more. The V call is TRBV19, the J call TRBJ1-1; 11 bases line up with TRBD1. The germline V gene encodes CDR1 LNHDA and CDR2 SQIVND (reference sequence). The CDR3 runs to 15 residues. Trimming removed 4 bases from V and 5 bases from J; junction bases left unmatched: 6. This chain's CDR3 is CASSTMGQGGTEAFF. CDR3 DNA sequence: TGTGCCAGTAGTACAATGGGACAGGGGGGGACTGAAGCTTTCTTT.

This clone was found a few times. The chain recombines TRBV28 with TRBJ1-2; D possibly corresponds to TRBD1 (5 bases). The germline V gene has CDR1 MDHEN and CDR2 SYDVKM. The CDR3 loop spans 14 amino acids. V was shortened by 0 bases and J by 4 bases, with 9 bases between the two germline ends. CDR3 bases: TGTGCCAGCAGTTTATGGGCAGGGTCCTATGGCTACACCTTC. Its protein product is CASSLWAGSYGYTF.

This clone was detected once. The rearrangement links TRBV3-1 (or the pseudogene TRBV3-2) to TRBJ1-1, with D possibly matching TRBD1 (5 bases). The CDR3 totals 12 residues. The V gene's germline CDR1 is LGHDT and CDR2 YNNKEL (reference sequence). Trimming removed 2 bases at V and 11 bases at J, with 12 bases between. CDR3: CASSQSARGAFF. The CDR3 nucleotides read TGTGCCAGCAGCCAATCCGCCCGGGGGGCTTTCTTT.

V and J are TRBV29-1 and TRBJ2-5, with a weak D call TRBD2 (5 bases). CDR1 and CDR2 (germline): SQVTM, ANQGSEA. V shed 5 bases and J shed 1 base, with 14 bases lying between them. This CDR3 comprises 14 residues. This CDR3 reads CSVIGISVQETQYF. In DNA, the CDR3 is TGCAGCGTTATCGGGATTTCGGTCCAAGAGACCCAGTACTTC.

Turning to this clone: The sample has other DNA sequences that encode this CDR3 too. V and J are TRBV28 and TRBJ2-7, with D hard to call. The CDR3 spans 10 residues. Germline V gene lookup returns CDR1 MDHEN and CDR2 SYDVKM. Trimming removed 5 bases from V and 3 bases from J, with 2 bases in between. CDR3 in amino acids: CASSRYEQYF. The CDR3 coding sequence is TGTGCCAGCAGTCGCTACGAGCAGTACTTC.

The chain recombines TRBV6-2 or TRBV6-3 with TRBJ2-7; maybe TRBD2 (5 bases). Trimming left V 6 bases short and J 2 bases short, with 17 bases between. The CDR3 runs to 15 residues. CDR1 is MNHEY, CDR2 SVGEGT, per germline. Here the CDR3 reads CASSRGLSDAYEQYF. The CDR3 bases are TGTGCCAGCAGCCGAGGACTTTCTGACGCCTACGAGCAGTACTTC.

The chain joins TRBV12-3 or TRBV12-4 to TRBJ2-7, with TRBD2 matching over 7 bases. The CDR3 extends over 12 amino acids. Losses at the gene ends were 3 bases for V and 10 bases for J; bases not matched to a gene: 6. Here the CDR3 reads CASSFAGAFQYF. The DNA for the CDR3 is TGTGCCAGCAGTTTTGCGGGAGCCTTCCAGTACTTC.

CDR3 sequence reads: CAITRDGRVAVWTQYF. As DNA, the CDR3 is TGTGCCATCACTAGGGACGGGAGAGTCGCGGTGTGGACCCAGTACTTC. The chain is built from TRBV10-3 and TRBJ2-5; weak D call: TRBD2 (6 bases). The CDR3 covers 16 residues. Germline V lookup: CDR1 ENHRY, CDR2 SYGVKD. Trimming pared 7 bases from V and 7 bases from J, leaving 25 bases between.

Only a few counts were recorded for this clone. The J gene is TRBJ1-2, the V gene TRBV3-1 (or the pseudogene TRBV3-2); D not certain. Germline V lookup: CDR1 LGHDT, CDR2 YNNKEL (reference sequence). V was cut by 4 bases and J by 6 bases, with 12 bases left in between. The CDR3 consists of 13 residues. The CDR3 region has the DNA TGTGCCAGCAGCCTCACGGCGCAGGATGGCTACACCTTC. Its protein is CASSLTAQDGYTF.

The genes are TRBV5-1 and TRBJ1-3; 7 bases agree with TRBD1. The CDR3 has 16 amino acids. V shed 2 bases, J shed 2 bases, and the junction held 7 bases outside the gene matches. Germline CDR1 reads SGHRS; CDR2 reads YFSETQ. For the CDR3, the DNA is TGCGCCAGCAGCTTACAGGGGCAAGGGGCTGGAAACACCATATATTTT. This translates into CASSLQGQGAGNTIYF. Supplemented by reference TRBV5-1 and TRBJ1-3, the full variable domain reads KAGVTQTPRYLIKTRGQQVTLSCSPISGHRSVSWYQQTPGQGLQFLFEYFSETQRNKGNFPGRFSGRQFSNSRSEMNVSTLELGDSALYLCASSLQGQGAGNTIYFGEGSWLTVV.

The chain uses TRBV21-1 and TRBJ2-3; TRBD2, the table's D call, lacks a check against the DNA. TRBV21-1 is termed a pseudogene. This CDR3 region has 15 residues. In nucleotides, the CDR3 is TGTGCCAGCAGCACGTCGGGAGCGGTCATAGATACGCAGTATTTT. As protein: CASSTSGAVIDTQYF.

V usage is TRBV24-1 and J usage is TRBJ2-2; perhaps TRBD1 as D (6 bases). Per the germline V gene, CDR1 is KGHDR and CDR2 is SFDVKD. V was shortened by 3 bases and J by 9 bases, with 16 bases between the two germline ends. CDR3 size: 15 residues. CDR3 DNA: TGTGCCACCAGTGATCCGGGGCCAGGGGACCGGGAGCTGTTTTTT. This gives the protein CATSDPGPGDRELFF.

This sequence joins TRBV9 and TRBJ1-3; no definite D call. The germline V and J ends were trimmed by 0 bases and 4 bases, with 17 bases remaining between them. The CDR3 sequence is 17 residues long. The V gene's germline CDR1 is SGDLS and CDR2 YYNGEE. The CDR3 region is CASSVAHPKTVGNTIYF. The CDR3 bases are TGTGCCAGCAGCGTAGCTCATCCAAAAACTGTAGGAAACACCATATATTTT. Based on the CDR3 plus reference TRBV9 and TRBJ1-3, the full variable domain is DSGVTQTPKHLITATGQRVTLRCSPRSGDLSVYWYQQSLDQGLQFLIQYYNGEERAKGNILERFSAQQFPDLHSELNLSSLELGDSALYFCASSVAHPKTVGNTIYFGEGSWLTVV.

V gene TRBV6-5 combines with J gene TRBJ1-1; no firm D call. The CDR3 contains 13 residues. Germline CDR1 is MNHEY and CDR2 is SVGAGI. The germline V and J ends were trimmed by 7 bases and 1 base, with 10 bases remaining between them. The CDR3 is CASIPIGNTEAFF. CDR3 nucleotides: TGTGCCAGCATCCCGATCGGGAACACTGAAGCTTTCTTT.

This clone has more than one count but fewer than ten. The CDR3 bases are TGTGCCACGCAGGGATCACTAGCGCCATTGAAACAAGAGACCCAGTACTTC. Encoded protein: CATQGSLAPLKQETQYF. The V call is TRBV6-4, the J call TRBJ2-5; the match to TRBD2 covers 7 bases. The V gene's germline CDR1 is MRHNA and CDR2 SNTAGT. The CDR3 runs 17 residues. J lost 2 bases, V lost 10 bases, and 19 bases had no gene match.

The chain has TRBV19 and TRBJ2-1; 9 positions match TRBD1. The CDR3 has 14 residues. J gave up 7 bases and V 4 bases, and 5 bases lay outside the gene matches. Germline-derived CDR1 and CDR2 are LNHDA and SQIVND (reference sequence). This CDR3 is CASSRDREWNEQFF. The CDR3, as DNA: TGTGCCAGTAGTAGGGACAGGGAGTGGAATGAGCAGTTCTTC.

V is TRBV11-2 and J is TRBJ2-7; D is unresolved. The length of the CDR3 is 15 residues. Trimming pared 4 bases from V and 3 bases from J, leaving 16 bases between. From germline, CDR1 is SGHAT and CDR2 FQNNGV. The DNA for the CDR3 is TGTGCCAGCAGCTCGGTCTACCGAGTGTTCTACGAGCAGTACTTC. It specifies CASSSVYRVFYEQYF.